These 28 T cell receptor beta chains share one sample of origin, sequenced in a study of cytomegalovirus exposure and HLA in healthy donors. Primers included in the PCR were 60 Vbeta and 13 Jbeta primers. The data were produced by immunoSEQ multiplex PCR, yet TCRdb's version contains in-frame clones alone and is incomplete. In the table there are 150,000 to 200,000 clones, 82% of which are singletons. The sequenced sample was PBMCs. All receptors derive from a girl aged 2-10 years in good health and CMV-seropositive.

In nucleotides, the CDR3 is TGTGCCAGCAGTGGACAGAAGAACACTGAAGCTTTCTTT. It encodes CASSGQKNTEAFF. The chain combines TRBV27 with TRBJ1-1, with D possibly TRBD1 on 6 matching bases. Germline values: CDR1 MNHEY, CDR2 SMNVEV (reference sequence). This CDR3 contains 13 residues. V lost 5 bases and J lost 1, with 8 bases in between.

The chain has TRBV6-5 and TRBJ1-2, with D perhaps TRBD1 (6 bases). Trimming pared 4 bases from V and 8 bases from J, leaving 20 bases between. Germline V gene sequence: CDR1 MNHEY, CDR2 SVGAGI. This CDR3 has 15 amino acids. CDR3 protein: CASSSLRQAAKGYTF. The CDR3 nucleotides are TGTGCCAGCAGTTCCCTTCGACAGGCGGCAAAGGGCTACACCTTC.

V usage is TRBV28 and J usage is TRBJ2-1; the match to TRBD2 covers 10 bases. The CDR3 runs to 15 residues. Germline V gives CDR1 MDHEN, CDR2 SYDVKM. Losses at the gene ends were 4 bases for V and 6 bases for J; bases not matched to a gene: 6. In DNA form, the CDR3 reads TGTGCCAGCAGTTCACCGGGACTAGCGACCAATGAGCAGTTCTTC. It specifies CASSSPGLATNEQFF.

The J gene is TRBJ1-1, the V gene TRBV7-9; a weak D match, TRBD1 (6 bases). The length of the CDR3 is 13 residues. The V end lost 3 bases, the J end lost 8 bases, and 13 bases lay between the germline ends. Germline assignment: CDR1 SEHNR and CDR2 FQNEAQ (reference sequence). CDR3 sequence (DNA): TGTGCCAGCAGCTTGGGCGGGCAGGGGGAAGCTTTCTTT. Protein sequence: CASSLGGQGEAFF. The whole variable domain, filled in from reference TRBV7-9 and TRBJ1-1, reads DTGVSQNPRHKITKRGQNVTFRCDPISEHNRLYWYRQTLGQGPEFLTYFQNEAQLEKSRLLSDRFSAERPKGSFSTLEIQRTEQGDSAMYLCASSLGGQGEAFFGQGTRLTVV.

This clone showed up just a few times. The rearrangement links TRBV5-1 to TRBJ2-5; no reliable D call. Germline loops: CDR1 SGHRS, CDR2 YFSETQ. Between the trimmed V and J ends, which lost 1 base and 6 bases, there was a span of 13 bases. The CDR3 covers 14 residues. CDR3 residues: CASSLNAGHQTQYF. Here the CDR3 DNA reads TGCGCCAGCAGCTTGAATGCAGGCCATCAGACCCAGTACTTC.

The chain has TRBV4-2 and TRBJ2-2; D might be TRBD2 (6 bases). Looked up from germline, CDR1 is LGHNA and CDR2 is YNFKEQ. V was clipped by 5 bases and J by 5 bases, with 18 bases between them. The CDR3 is 16 residues long. CDR3 in amino acids: CASSEASAPRTGELFF. The CDR3 coding sequence is TGTGCCAGCAGCGAAGCTAGCGCCCCCCGGACCGGGGAGCTGTTTTTT.

In this sample, this clone turned up once. The CDR3 protein is CSVEIWYRGEGLYEQYF. The CDR3 DNA reads TGCAGCGTTGAAATCTGGTATCGGGGCGAGGGACTCTACGAGCAGTACTTC. The chain is built from TRBV29-1 and TRBJ2-7, with a tentative D call TRBD2 (6 bases). The CDR3 is 17 residues long. The V end was cut by 2 bases, the J end by 3 bases, with 23 bases between. Germline CDR1 SQVTM, CDR2 ANQGSEA.

The chain joins TRBV21-1 to TRBJ2-7; TRBD1, the table's D call, lacks a check against the DNA. TRBV21-1 is tagged as a pseudogene. This CDR3 region has 16 residues. The CDR3 here is CASSKRRQGARYEQYF. As DNA, the CDR3 is TGTGCCAGCAGCAAACGACGACAGGGGGCGAGATACGAGCAGTACTTC.

V is TRBV15 and J is TRBJ2-7; D unresolved. CDR1 is LNHNV, CDR2 YYDKDF, per germline (reference sequence). The CDR3 length is 14 residues. V gave up 0 bases and J gave up 3 bases, with 9 bases separating them. The CDR3 is CATSRDRSDYEQYF. CDR3 nucleotide sequence: TGTGCCACCAGCAGAGATCGATCAGACTACGAGCAGTACTTC. Together with reference TRBV15 and TRBJ2-7, the CDR3 gives the full variable domain: DAMVIQNPRYQVTQFGKPVTLSCSQTLNHNVMYWYQQKSSQAPKLLFHYYDKDFNNEADTPDNFQSRRPNTSFCFLDIRSPGLGDTAMYLCATSRDRSDYEQYFGPGTRLTVT.

The chain recombines TRBV29-1 with TRBJ2-3; 7 bases agree with TRBD1. V was pared by 3 bases and J by 0 bases, with 3 bases of the junction left unmatched. Germline values: CDR1 SQVTM, CDR2 ANQGSEA. The CDR3 is 14 amino acids. As DNA, the CDR3 is TGCAGCGTTGATGAGGGGGCAAGCACAGATACGCAGTATTTT. Its protein product is CSVDEGASTDTQYF.

This clone has just one count. This chain uses TRBV15 with TRBJ1-1, with a tentative D call TRBD1 (6 bases). V dropped 3 bases and J dropped 0 bases, with 20 bases sitting between them. The CDR3 runs to 18 residues. Germline CDR1 is LNHNV and CDR2 is YYDKDF (reference sequence). Written as DNA, the CDR3 is TGTGCCACCAGCAGCGCTAAGAGGGGGGGCTTATTGAACACTGAAGCTTTCTTT. Protein product: CATSSAKRGGLLNTEAFF.

This clone has a handful of counts. The CDR3 DNA reads as TGTGCCAGCAGCTCCCCCGGGGAGGTCGCTAGCACAGATACGCAGTATTTT. Amino acids: CASSSPGEVASTDTQYF. This sequence joins TRBV5-4 and TRBJ2-3, with D perhaps matching TRBD2 (6 bases). CDR1 and CDR2 (germline): SGHNT, YYREEE (reference sequence). The CDR3 spans 17 residues. With 3 bases removed from V and 0 bases from J, the gap between germline ends came to 17 bases. The complete variable domain, with remaining parts taken from reference TRBV5-4 and TRBJ2-3, reads ETGVTQSPTHLIKTRGQQVTLRCSSQSGHNTVSWYQQALGQGPQFIFQYYREEENGRGNFPPRFSGLQFPNYSSELNVNALELDDSALYLCASSSPGEVASTDTQYFGPGTRLTVL.

The gene calls are TRBV30 and TRBJ2-1; 13 bases fit TRBD2. The CDR3 consists of 15 residues. Per germline, CDR1 GTSNPN and CDR2 SVGIG (reference sequence). V was pared by 1 base and J by 9 bases, with 6 bases of the junction left unmatched. The CDR3 is CAWSETSGRTVEQFF. CDR3 bases: TGTGCCTGGAGTGAGACTAGCGGGAGGACGGTTGAGCAGTTCTTC.

V and J are TRBV6-1 and TRBJ1-5; weak D call: TRBD1 (6 bases). Trimming removed 10 bases from V and 0 bases from J, with 16 bases in between. The CDR3 contains 15 residues. Germline V lookup: CDR1 MNHNS, CDR2 SASEGT. The CDR3 is CATMDSLYSNQPQHF. The CDR3 bases are TGTGCCACCATGGACAGCCTGTATAGCAATCAGCCCCAGCATTTT.

This clone came up a few times. V usage is TRBV19 and J usage is TRBJ1-2; possible D gene TRBD1, 5 bases. The CDR3 consists of 14 residues. Trimming left V 2 bases short and J 3 bases short, with 10 bases between. Germline V gives CDR1 LNHDA, CDR2 SQIVND (reference sequence). The CDR3 region is CASSIRQGDYGYTF. In DNA form, the CDR3 reads TGTGCCAGTAGTATACGGCAGGGTGACTATGGCTACACCTTC.

The rearrangement uses TRBV6-6 and TRBJ1-1; no reliable D call. The CDR3 runs 13 residues. V lost 8 bases and J 1 base, leaving 11 bases between the germline ends. CDR1 and CDR2 (germline): MNHNY, SVGAGI (reference sequence). The CDR3 protein is CASARGQNTEAFF. CDR3 bases: TGTGCCAGCGCCCGAGGGCAGAACACTGAAGCTTTCTTT.

This sequence joins TRBV19 and TRBJ2-1, with D possibly being TRBD2 (6 bases). The CDR3 runs 12 residues. Looked up from germline, CDR1 is LNHDA and CDR2 is SQIVND (reference sequence). V was pared by 6 bases and J by 3 bases, with 6 bases between. CDR3 bases: TGTGCCAGTAGCGGGAGCTACAATGAGCAGTTCTTC. Translating gives CASSGSYNEQFF.

The chain uses TRBV7-9 and TRBJ2-6; D remains unclear. Trimming pared 4 bases from V and 0 bases from J, leaving 16 bases between. The germline V gene encodes CDR1 SEHNR and CDR2 FQNEAQ (reference sequence). The CDR3 loop spans 18 amino acids. Here the CDR3 DNA reads TGTGCCAGCAGCTCTCACCTCGCTAGACTCTCTGGGGCCAACGTCCTGACTTTC. It yields the protein CASSSHLARLSGANVLTF.

This clone turned up a few times. The rearrangement joins TRBV19 to TRBJ1-2, with D possibly being TRBD1 (6 bases). The CDR3 spans 14 residues. Trimming removed 5 bases at V and 7 bases at J, with 17 bases between. The germline V gene encodes CDR1 LNHDA and CDR2 SQIVND (reference sequence). In nucleotides, the CDR3 is TGTGCCAGTAGTGCGACGCACAGGGTGGGTGGCTACACCTTC. This translates into CASSATHRVGGYTF.

The V call is TRBV4-2, the J call TRBJ2-1; maybe TRBD1 (5 bases). This CDR3 has 17 residues. V was trimmed by 0 bases and J by 2 bases, leaving 14 bases between them. Per germline, CDR1 LGHNA and CDR2 YNFKEQ. CDR3 region: CASSQDWLDRAYNEQFF. The DNA of the CDR3 is TGTGCCAGCAGCCAAGATTGGCTCGACAGAGCCTACAATGAGCAGTTCTTC.

This chain uses TRBV13 with TRBJ2-2, with D maybe TRBD1 (5 bases). CDR1 is PRHDT, CDR2 FYEKMQ, per germline (reference sequence). The CDR3 is 14 residues long. The V gene lost 5 bases and the J gene lost 3 bases, with 10 bases spanning the gap. CDR3 bases: TGTGCCAGCAGCCCAGGGTGGGACACCGGGGAGCTGTTTTTT. Its translation is CASSPGWDTGELFF.

The chain recombines TRBV7-3 with TRBJ2-2, with unresolved D. Germline CDR1 is SGHTA and CDR2 is FQGTGA. The CDR3 extends over 13 amino acids. The V and J ends lost 5 bases and 6 bases respectively, with 10 bases between them. The CDR3 DNA follows: TGTGCCAGCAGCCCAGTGGCCCCCGGGGAGCTGTTTTTT. Protein product: CASSPVAPGELFF.

The CDR3 coding sequence is TGTGCCAGTAGTAACCGGCTAGCGAGAAATTCGGGTGCGCAGTATTTT. Translated: CASSNRLARNSGAQYF. This chain connects TRBV19 to TRBJ2-3; the D gene is possibly TRBD2 (6 bases). Trimming cost V 4 bases and J 10 bases, with 24 bases left between them. Germline lookup yields CDR1 LNHDA and CDR2 SQIVND (reference sequence). The length of the CDR3 is 16 residues. Supplemented by reference TRBV19 and TRBJ2-3, the full variable domain reads DGGITQSPKYLFRKEGQNVTLSCEQNLNHDAMYWYRQDPGQGLRLIYYSQIVNDFQKGDIAEGYSVSREKKESFPLTVTSAQKNPTAFYLCASSNRLARNSGAQYFGPGTRLTVL.

Only a few counts were recorded for this clone. V and J are TRBV5-6 and TRBJ1-2; D possibly corresponds to TRBD1 (5 bases). Per germline, CDR1 SGHDT and CDR2 YYEEEE. The CDR3 spans 14 residues. V shed 4 bases and J shed 4 bases, with 14 bases lying between them. CDR3 DNA sequence: TGTGCCAGCAGCCAGGGCGCAGCGAGCTATGGCTACACCTTC. This codes for CASSQGAASYGYTF. The entire variable domain, with the rest obtained from reference TRBV5-6 and TRBJ1-2, is as follows: DAGVTQSPTHLIKTRGQQVTLRCSPKSGHDTVSWYQQALGQGPQFIFQYYEEEERQRGNFPDRFSGHQFPNYSSELNVNALLLGDSALYLCASSQGAASYGYTFGSGTRLTVV.

V is TRBV2 and J is TRBJ1-5; 9 bases fit TRBD1. CDR3 length: 15 amino acids. J was trimmed by 6 bases and V by 5 bases; bases with no gene match: 8. The V gene's germline CDR1 is SNHLY and CDR2 FYNNEI. CDR3 loop: CASSWDRDHAQPQHF. The CDR3 DNA is TGTGCCAGCAGTTGGGACAGGGATCATGCTCAGCCCCAGCATTTT.

This clone was recorded only once. This rearrangement joins TRBV5-1 to TRBJ2-3, with TRBD2 matching 8 bases. The V segment lost 1 base and the J segment 4 bases; nucleotides outside the gene matches: 8. CDR3 length: 16 amino acids. Germline assignment: CDR1 SGHRS and CDR2 YFSETQ. CDR3 nucleotides: TGCGCCAGCAGCTTGAGTCCTAGCGGGCTCGCAGATACGCAGTATTTT. Translating gives CASSLSPSGLADTQYF.

The genes are TRBV6-1 and TRBJ1-1; D not resolved. CDR1 MNHNS and CDR2 SASEGT come from the germline V gene. V gave up 2 bases and J gave up 1 base, with 8 bases separating them. This CDR3 has 14 residues. Here the CDR3 reads CASSEIGRNTEAFF. CDR3 in DNA: TGTGCCAGCAGTGAAATCGGTCGGAACACTGAAGCTTTCTTT.

The gene calls are TRBV19 and TRBJ2-5, with no clear D. Germline V gene sequence: CDR1 LNHDA, CDR2 SQIVND (reference sequence). V was cut by 8 bases and J by 4 bases, with 14 bases left in between. The CDR3 extends over 13 amino acids. The CDR3 sequence is CASSGVVGETQYF. The CDR3 nucleotides read TGTGCCAGTTCCGGAGTGGTTGGAGAGACCCAGTACTTC.